One sample yielded the 14 T cell receptor beta chains listed below, sequenced in a study of shared clonotypes between healthy human individuals (dated by TCRdb to between 2020 and 2021). The library was prepared using the immunoSEQ multiplex PCR assay. TCRdb carries this immuneACCESS record with in-frame sequences only. Its versions omit some clonotypes, under half of them owing to an unresolved V gene in the studies checked, with the rest unexplained. This sample lists 1 million to 1.3 million clones; about 84% were detected once. The ten largest clones take up around 0.61% of the sample. The sequencing input was memory CD4+ T cells from PBMCs. What this sample's cell subset or site label stands for: CD45RA-negative fraction. These receptors came from a man in his late teens or twenties in good health. Some clones in this sample may be carry-over from other donors' samples.

CDR3 bases: TGTGCCAGCAGCCTTATAGGACAGGGAGGCTCCTACAATGAGCAGTTCTTC. This codes for CASSLIGQGGSYNEQFF. V is TRBV28 and J is TRBJ2-1; 8 bases are shared with TRBD1. Germline CDR1 and CDR2: MDHEN and SYDVKM. J gave up 0 bases and V 6 bases, and 10 bases lay outside the gene matches. This CDR3 comprises 17 residues.

About this clone itself: Additional DNA sequences in this sample encode the identical CDR3. CDR3 residues: CASSVASTDTQYF. The CDR3 DNA is TGTGCCAGCAGCGTAGCCTCCACAGATACGCAGTATTTT. This chain uses TRBV9 with TRBJ2-3; D is undetermined. The CDR3 extends over 13 amino acids. CDR1 is SGDLS, CDR2 YYNGEE, per germline. Trimming took off 0 bases at V and 2 bases at J, with 4 bases between the two ends.

V and J are TRBV4-2 and TRBJ2-5; TRBD2 agrees at 13 bases. The CDR3 sequence is 14 residues long. V dropped 6 bases and J dropped 6; count of bases not matched to a gene: 4. CDR1 and CDR2 from the germline V gene are LGHNA and YNFKEQ. The CDR3 nucleotides read TGTGCCAGCAGTGGACTAGCGGGAGTGCAGACCCAGTACTTC. Its translation: CASSGLAGVQTQYF.

The CDR3 region has the DNA TGCGCCAGCAGCGACCAAGGGGACAGAGGGGGCTACACCTTC. Its translation is CASSDQGDRGGYTF. The chain uses TRBV5-1 and TRBJ1-2; 7 bases are shared with TRBD1. The CDR3 loop spans 14 amino acids. The V gene's germline CDR1 is SGHRS and CDR2 YFSETQ. V gave up 4 bases and J gave up 8 bases; unmatched junction bases: 11. Complete variable domain (other parts from reference TRBV5-1 and TRBJ1-2): KAGVTQTPRYLIKTRGQQVTLSCSPISGHRSVSWYQQTPGQGLQFLFEYFSETQRNKGNFPGRFSGRQFSNSRSEMNVSTLELGDSALYLCASSDQGDRGGYTFGSGTRLTVV.

This clone was counted at least ten times. The V and J genes are TRBV28 and TRBJ1-4; D ambiguous. With 8 bases removed from V and 4 bases from J, the gap between germline ends came to 14 bases. In germline, CDR1 is MDHEN, CDR2 SYDVKM. This CDR3 is 14 amino acids long. The CDR3 region is CASLPRSLNEKLFF. CDR3 coding DNA: TGTGCCAGCCTCCCCCGGAGTCTTAATGAAAAACTGTTTTTT.

A note on this clone: The sample has other DNA sequences that encode this CDR3 too. The chain uses TRBV27 and TRBJ1-5, with TRBD1 as a possible D gene (5 bases). The V end lost 3 bases, the J end lost 2 bases, and 11 bases lay between the germline ends. The CDR3 consists of 15 residues. CDR1 and CDR2 from the germline V gene are MNHEY and SMNVEV (reference sequence). In nucleotides, the CDR3 is TGTGCCAGCAGTTTGAGGGGCGCTGGCAATCAGCCCCAGCATTTT. This codes for CASSLRGAGNQPQHF.

This chain joins TRBV2 and TRBJ2-2, with D unclear. CDR1 is SNHLY, CDR2 FYNNEI, per germline. Between the trimmed V and J ends, which lost 5 bases and 6 bases, there was a span of 7 bases. The CDR3 runs to 12 residues. The CDR3 protein is CASSWLAGELFF. CDR3 DNA sequence: TGTGCCAGCAGTTGGCTAGCCGGGGAGCTGTTTTTT. Full variable domain (rest looked up from reference TRBV2 and TRBJ2-2): EPEVTQTPSHQVTQMGQEVILRCVPISNHLYFYWYRQILGQKVEFLVSFYNNEISEKSEIFDDQFSVERPDGSNFTLKIRSTKLEDSAMYFCASSWLAGELFFGEGSRLTVL.

The rearrangement links TRBV12-5 to TRBJ2-7, with D tentatively TRBD1 or TRBD2 (5 bases each). V lost 9 bases and J 6 bases, leaving 18 bases between the germline ends. The length of the CDR3 is 13 residues. Germline CDR1 LGHNT, CDR2 FRNRAP. The CDR3, as DNA: TGTGCTAGCGCACCGGGCTGGGGGTTCGAGCAGTACTTC. This encodes CASAPGWGFEQYF.

The chain couples TRBV11-2 to TRBJ1-1; 8 bases fit TRBD1. The V gene end was trimmed by 4 bases and the J gene end by 4 bases; junction bases not matched to a gene: 5. The germline V gene has CDR1 SGHAT and CDR2 FQNNGV. CDR3 size: 14 residues. The CDR3 is CASSSRQGSTEAFF. In nucleotides, the CDR3 is TGTGCCAGCAGCTCGAGACAGGGGTCCACTGAAGCTTTCTTT.

The chain employs TRBV6-6 and TRBJ1-1; 10 nucleotides match TRBD1. V was clipped by 2 bases and J by 8 bases; unmatched bases: 8. The germline V gene encodes CDR1 MNHNY and CDR2 SVGAGI (reference sequence). This CDR3 has 15 residues. The CDR3 DNA sequence: TGTGCCAGCAGTTACGCGACAGGGGGCCCCATGGAAGCTTTCTTT. Amino acid sequence: CASSYATGGPMEAFF.

The chain combines TRBV7-9 with TRBJ2-3; D is uncertain. This CDR3 has 13 residues. Trimming shortened V by 2 bases and J by 8 bases, and 11 bases separated the two germline ends. Germline V gene lookup returns CDR1 SEHNR and CDR2 FQNEAQ (reference sequence). The CDR3 sequence: CASSLIQPGTQYF. CDR3 DNA sequence: TGTGCCAGCAGCTTAATTCAACCGGGTACGCAGTATTTT.

The V call is TRBV18, the J call TRBJ2-5, with 8 bases lining up with TRBD1. The CDR3 length is 17 residues. Germline V gives CDR1 KGHSH, CDR2 LQKENI. J gave up 5 bases and V 3 bases, and 14 bases lay outside the gene matches. The CDR3 sequence: CASSPKTQGARIETQYF. CDR3 in DNA: TGTGCCAGCTCACCGAAAACGCAGGGGGCGAGAATCGAGACCCAGTACTTC.

The gene calls are TRBV11-2 and TRBJ1-2; 7 bases are a match to TRBD1. The CDR3 is made up of 14 amino acids. Looked up from germline, CDR1 is SGHAT and CDR2 is FQNNGV. V lost 5 bases, J lost 4 bases, and 7 bases stayed unmatched. The CDR3 loop reads CASSPTGVTYGYTF. The DNA for the CDR3 is TGTGCCAGCAGCCCCACAGGGGTGACCTATGGCTACACCTTC.

The chain combines TRBV9 with TRBJ2-2, with 9 positions matching TRBD1. Trimming at V came to 4 bases and at J to 5 bases, leaving 3 bases not matched to a gene. The CDR3 consists of 14 residues. CDR1 is SGDLS and CDR2 is YYNGEE in the germline V gene. CDR3 coding DNA: TGTGCCAGCAGCCCGGGACAGGGTACCGGGGAGCTGTTTTTT. Translation: CASSPGQGTGELFF.